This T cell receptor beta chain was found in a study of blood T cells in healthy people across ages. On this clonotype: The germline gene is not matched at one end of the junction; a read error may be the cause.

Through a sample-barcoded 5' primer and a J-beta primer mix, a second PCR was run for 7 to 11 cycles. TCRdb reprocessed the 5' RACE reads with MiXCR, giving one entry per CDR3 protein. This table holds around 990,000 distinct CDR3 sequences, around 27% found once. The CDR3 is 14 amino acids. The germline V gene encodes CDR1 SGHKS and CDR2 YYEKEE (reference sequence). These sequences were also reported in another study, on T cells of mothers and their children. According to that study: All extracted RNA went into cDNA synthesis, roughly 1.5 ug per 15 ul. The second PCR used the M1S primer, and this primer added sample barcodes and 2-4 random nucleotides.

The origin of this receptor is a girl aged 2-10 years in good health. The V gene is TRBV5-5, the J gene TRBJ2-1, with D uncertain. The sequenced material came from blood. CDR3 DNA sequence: TGTGCCAGCAGCTTGGCAGGCGCCTACAATGAGGAGTTCTTC. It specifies CASSLAGAYNEEFF.